The rows below give T cell receptor beta chains drawn from one sample of a study of blood T cell repertoires in COVID-19. Clones were read by immunoSEQ multiplex PCR, and TCRdb kept only the in-frame ones, dropping some. The sample includes 150,000 to 200,000 clones, approximately 83% of them seen just once. The sequenced sample consisted of peripheral blood. The source is a human donor with acute or convalescent COVID-19. The donor label of this sample is uncertain. CDR3s include the opening cysteine and the closing phenylalanine or tryptophan. A D gene is named only where the DNA matches it firmly.

D: TRBD1; J: TRBJ1-2; V: TRBV19; CDR3: CASSTTGDPRSYGYTF
D: .; J: TRBJ2-1; V: TRBV7-3; CDR3: CASSLTADSAWFF
D: .; J: TRBJ1-1; V: TRBV25-1; CDR3: CASLPGGGLNTEAFF
D: TRBD1; J: TRBJ2-2; V: TRBV11-3; CDR3: CASSLTGQAFGELFF
D: .; J: TRBJ2-7; V: TRBV12-3/TRBV12-4; CDR3: CASTGSYEQYF
D: .; J: TRBJ1-1; V: TRBV7-9; CDR3: CASSSTENTEAFF
D: .; J: TRBJ1-5; V: TRBV7-8; CDR3: CASSLGQPTNQPQHF
D: .; J: TRBJ1-5; V: TRBV6-5; CDR3: CASSPYSNSNQPQHF
D: .; J: TRBJ1-6; V: TRBV7-3; CDR3: CASSSGGQGRGSPLHF
D: TRBD2; J: TRBJ2-7; V: TRBV30; CDR3: CAWRLAGAGEQYF
D: TRBD2; J: TRBJ2-1; V: TRBV18; CDR3: CASSPPGQAGGYNEQFF
D: TRBD1; J: TRBJ1-2; V: TRBV19; CDR3: CASSLGTAFGYTF
D: TRBD1; J: TRBJ1-1; V: TRBV14; CDR3: CASSPWTGPNTEAFF
D: .; J: TRBJ2-2; V: TRBV11-2; CDR3: CASSPTGFTGELFF
D: .; J: TRBJ2-3; V: TRBV25-1; CDR3: CASSMRGWADTQYF
D: TRBD2; J: TRBJ2-2; V: TRBV19; CDR3: CASSLPGGNTGELFF
D: .; J: TRBJ2-1; V: TRBV6-1; CDR3: CASSEKRASSYNEQFF
D: .; J: TRBJ1-5; V: TRBV6-5; CDR3: CASSYMFGSNQPQHF
D: .; J: TRBJ2-3; V: TRBV18; CDR3: CASSPRTRADTQYF
D: .; J: TRBJ1-2; V: TRBV7-9; CDR3: CASSLAPTGYTF
D: .; J: TRBJ2-1; V: TRBV20-1; CDR3: CSADRYNEQFF
D: TRBD1; J: TRBJ2-3; V: TRBV30; CDR3: CASSGTGSFPTQYF
D: TRBD1; J: TRBJ1-4; V: TRBV5-1; CDR3: CASSFRQGSEKLFF
D: .; J: TRBJ2-3; V: TRBV5-6; CDR3: CASSPNIATFFDTQYF
D: .; J: TRBJ1-2; V: TRBV11-2; CDR3: CASSLRTSGDGYTF
D: TRBD2; J: TRBJ2-3; V: TRBV5-1; CDR3: CASSRGLAGGSTDTQYF
D: .; J: TRBJ2-7; V: TRBV6-5; CDR3: CASSTTSLSYEQYF
D: .; J: TRBJ2-6; V: TRBV18; CDR3: CASHSSGANVLTF
D: TRBD2; J: TRBJ2-2; V: TRBV13; CDR3: CASSASSGGATGELFF
D: TRBD1; J: TRBJ2-3; V: TRBV19; CDR3: CASSIDQGASSTQYF
D: TRBD1; J: TRBJ1-5; V: TRBV6-1; CDR3: CASSDPGTEALQPQHF
D: .; J: TRBJ1-2; V: TRBV7-9; CDR3: CASSLRDLDGYTF
D: .; J: TRBJ1-6; V: TRBV14; CDR3: CASSPEHSSYNSPLHF
D: TRBD1; J: TRBJ1-5; V: TRBV6-1; CDR3: CASSETGGGQPQHF
D: .; J: TRBJ1-5; V: TRBV28; CDR3: CASSLVGQPQHF
D: .; J: TRBJ1-1; V: TRBV7-8; CDR3: CASSLDGLSTEAFF
D: .; J: TRBJ2-3; V: TRBV13; CDR3: CASSLVGAGTQYF
D: .; J: TRBJ2-7; V: TRBV3-1/TRBV3-2; CDR3: CASSLRTDSSYEQYF
D: .; J: TRBJ1-2; V: TRBV5-5; CDR3: CASSLLGVVGDGYTF
D: TRBD2; J: TRBJ2-1; V: TRBV9; CDR3: CASSGVAGLREQFF
D: TRBD2; J: TRBJ2-5; V: TRBV3-1/TRBV3-2; CDR3: CASSQSKRGFQETQYF
D: TRBD1; J: TRBJ2-1; V: TRBV5-4; CDR3: CASSLDRGHNEQFF
D: .; J: TRBJ2-1; V: TRBV3-1/TRBV3-2; CDR3: CASSLAESYNEQFF
D: .; J: TRBJ2-5; V: TRBV5-6; CDR3: CASSLPREARQETQYF
D: .; J: TRBJ2-2; V: TRBV7-8; CDR3: CASSQRGLGGPGELFF
D: .; J: TRBJ2-7; V: TRBV5-1; CDR3: CASSLTGPLSYEQYF
D: .; J: TRBJ1-5; V: TRBV11-2; CDR3: CASSLGRQGSQPQHF
D: TRBD1; J: TRBJ1-4; V: TRBV15; CDR3: CATSKGRQGAGEKLFF
D: TRBD2; J: TRBJ2-1; V: TRBV6-6; CDR3: CATLAGGSLNEQFF
D: .; J: TRBJ1-2; V: TRBV30; CDR3: CAWSVTWAPKGYTF
D: TRBD2; J: TRBJ2-3; V: TRBV3-1/TRBV3-2; CDR3: CASSQSSGADTQYF
D: .; J: TRBJ1-1; V: TRBV6-6; CDR3: CASLVNTEAFF
D: TRBD2; J: TRBJ2-1; V: TRBV20-1; CDR3: CSADRLAGEVF
D: TRBD1; J: TRBJ1-1; V: TRBV5-1; CDR3: CASSLVGQRNTEAFF
D: .; J: TRBJ1-1; V: TRBV7-8; CDR3: CASSTNSIRSEAFF
D: .; J: TRBJ2-1; V: TRBV6-5; CDR3: CAEREHNEQFF